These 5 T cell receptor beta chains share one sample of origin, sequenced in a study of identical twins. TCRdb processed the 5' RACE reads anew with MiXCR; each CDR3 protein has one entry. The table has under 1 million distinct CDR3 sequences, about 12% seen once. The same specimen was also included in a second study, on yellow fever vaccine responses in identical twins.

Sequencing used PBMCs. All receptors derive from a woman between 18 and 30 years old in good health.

The CDR3 spells CASSTGQKNTEAFF. CDR3 bases: TGTGCCAGCAGCACAGGACAGAAGAACACTGAAGCTTTCTTT. The chain carries TRBV5-4 and TRBJ1-1; D might be TRBD1 (6 bases). CDR1 SGHNT and CDR2 YYREEE come from the germline V gene (reference sequence). V was cut by 4 bases and J by 1 base, with 11 bases left in between. There are 14 residues in the CDR3.

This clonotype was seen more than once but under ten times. As DNA, the CDR3 is TGTGCCAGCAGCAGTTCTAGCGGGAGGCGTCCCTCCACAGATACGCAGTATTTT. Amino acids: CASSSSSGRRPSTDTQYF. The V gene is TRBV5-5, the J gene TRBJ2-3; 11 bases align to TRBD2. J gave up 2 bases and V 4 bases, and 12 bases lay outside the gene matches. CDR3 size: 18 residues. Looked up from germline, CDR1 is SGHKS and CDR2 is YYEKEE (reference sequence).

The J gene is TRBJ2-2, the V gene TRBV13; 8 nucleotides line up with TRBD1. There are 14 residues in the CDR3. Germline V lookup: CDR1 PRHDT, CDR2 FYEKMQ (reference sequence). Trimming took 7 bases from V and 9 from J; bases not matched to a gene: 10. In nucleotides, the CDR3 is TGTGCCAGCAACATACAGGGGGATGGCAGGGAGCTGTTTTTT. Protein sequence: CASNIQGDGRELFF.

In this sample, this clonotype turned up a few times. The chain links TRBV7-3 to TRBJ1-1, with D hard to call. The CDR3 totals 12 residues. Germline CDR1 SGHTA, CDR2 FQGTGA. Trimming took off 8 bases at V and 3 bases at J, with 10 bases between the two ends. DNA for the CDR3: TGTGCCAGCCAAGGGCCGTACACTGAAGCTTTCTTT. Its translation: CASQGPYTEAFF.

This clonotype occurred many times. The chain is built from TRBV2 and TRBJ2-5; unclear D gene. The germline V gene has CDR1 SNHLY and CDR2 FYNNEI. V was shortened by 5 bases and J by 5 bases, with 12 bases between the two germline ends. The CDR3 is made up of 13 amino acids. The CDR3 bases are TGTGCCAGCAGTACAAGTCTACAGGAGACCCAGTACTTC. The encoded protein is CASSTSLQETQYF.